One and the same sample provided the 31 T cell receptor beta chains below, sequenced in a study of T cells expressing NK-cell markers. After re-calling the 5' RACE reads, TCRdb lists one entry per CDR3 protein, DNA absent. This sample's table reports about 8,000 distinct CDR3 sequences. The sample consisted of blood T cells: a sorted CD56 or NKG2C T cell subset, CD4+ or CD8+ T cells, or bulk PBMC T cells (not recorded which). The receptors originated from a man younger than 30 in good health.

V usage is TRBV30 and J usage is TRBJ2-7; there is no DNA to check the TCRdb D call of TRBD2. Germline V gives CDR1 GTSNPN, CDR2 SVGIG (reference sequence). The CDR3 has 14 amino acids. This CDR3 is CAWSRLAGAGEQYF.

The chain couples TRBV24-1 to TRBJ2-5; the TRBD1 assignment by TCRdb is unverifiable without DNA. CDR1 and CDR2 (germline): KGHDR, SFDVKD. This CDR3 spans 17 amino acids. CDR3 loop: CATSDGPGQDMQETQYF.

This clonotype is medium-sized by frequency. The CDR3 region is CASSLAHIGAYEQYF. The genes are TRBV7-2 and TRBJ2-7; no DNA is available, so the TRBD1 call from TCRdb remains unchecked. This CDR3 has 15 residues. The germline V gene encodes CDR1 SGHTA and CDR2 FQGNSA.

This chain joins TRBV30 and TRBJ1-5; TCRdb names TRBD1, which stays unverified in the absence of DNA. Per the germline V gene, CDR1 is GTSNPN and CDR2 is SVGIG (reference sequence). CDR3 length equals 14 residues. The chain's CDR3 is CAWRAGMSNQPQHF. Filled out from reference TRBV30 and TRBJ1-5, the complete variable domain reads SQTIHQWPATLVQPVGSPLSLECTVEGTSNPNLYWYRQAAGRGLQLLFYSVGIGQISSEVPQNLSASRPQDRQFILSSKKLLLSDSGFYLCAWRAGMSNQPQHFGDGTRLSIL.

The rearrangement links TRBV29-1 to TRBJ2-5; TCRdb gives TRBD2 as the D gene, but with no DNA this cannot be confirmed. The germline gives CDR1 SQVTM, CDR2 ANQGSEA. The CDR3 contains 16 residues. CDR3 protein: CSVARGSGGPQGTQYF. Complete variable domain (other parts from reference TRBV29-1 and TRBJ2-5): SAVISQKPSRDICQRGTSLTIQCQVDSQVTMMFWYRQQPGQSLTLIATANQGSEATYESGFVIDKFPISRPNLTFSTLTVSNMSPEDSSIYLCSVARGSGGPQGTQYFGPGTRLLVL.

V gene TRBV28 combines with J gene TRBJ2-1; TCRdb returns TRBD2, unconfirmable since there is no DNA. The V gene's germline CDR1 is MDHEN and CDR2 SYDVKM. This CDR3 spans 13 amino acids. CDR3 residues: CASSRGTLDEQFF.

This clonotype is labeled medium-sized based on frequency. V is TRBV7-9 and J is TRBJ2-1; with no DNA, the TCRdb D assignment of TRBD2 cannot be verified. Germline values: CDR1 SEHNR, CDR2 FQNEAQ (reference sequence). This CDR3 is built from 16 residues. CDR3 amino acids: CASGPLSAGGYNEQFF.

CDR3 sequence: CASSSGTGGIGELFF. The chain couples TRBV11-2 to TRBJ2-2; TCRdb's D gene call, TRBD1, goes unchecked for lack of DNA. The CDR3 has 15 residues. CDR1 and CDR2 from the germline V gene are SGHAT and FQNNGV.

V and J are TRBV20-1 and TRBJ2-3; the D call from TCRdb, TRBD2, cannot be confirmed without DNA. Germline-derived CDR1 and CDR2 are DFQATT and SNEGSKA (reference sequence). The CDR3 is made up of 14 amino acids. The CDR3 loop reads CSASGGPVTDTQYF.

This clonotype is deemed medium-sized by its frequency. The gene calls are TRBV5-1 and TRBJ2-5; TCRdb proposes TRBD1, but this gene call is untestable without DNA. The CDR3 runs to 14 residues. In germline, CDR1 is SGHRS, CDR2 YFSETQ. CDR3 residues: CASTTRGGSETQYF.

By frequency, this clonotype registers medium-sized. The V gene is TRBV4-1, the J gene TRBJ2-5; the D gene TCRdb calls, TRBD2, cannot be checked with no DNA. Germline CDR1 is MGHRA and CDR2 is YSYEKL. This CDR3 spans 16 amino acids. CDR3 loop: CASSQEETISGETQYF.

The chain couples TRBV20-1 to TRBJ2-1. CDR1 and CDR2 (germline): DFQATT, SNEGSKA (reference sequence). The CDR3 sequence is 17 residues long. The CDR3 region is CSARDVGRASTIDEQFF.

The CDR3: CASSFSPGTSQPQHF. The chain employs TRBV11-2 and TRBJ1-5. This CDR3 comprises 15 residues. Looked up from germline, CDR1 is SGHAT and CDR2 is FQNNGV.

The rearrangement links TRBV30 to TRBJ2-1; no DNA is available, so the TRBD2 call from TCRdb remains unchecked. Looked up from germline, CDR1 is GTSNPN and CDR2 is SVGIG (reference sequence). The CDR3 extends over 13 amino acids. CDR3: CAWTSGHNNEQFF.

The gene calls are TRBV7-2 and TRBJ1-4; with no DNA, the TCRdb D assignment of TRBD1 cannot be verified. CDR1 and CDR2 (germline): SGHTA, FQGNSA. The CDR3 spans 16 residues. CDR3 sequence reads: CASSLARTATNEKLFF. Full variable domain (remainder filled in from reference TRBV7-2 and TRBJ1-4): GAGVSQSPSNKVTEKGKDVELRCDPISGHTALYWYRQSLGQGLEFLIYFQGNSAPDKSGLPSDRFSAERTGGSVSTLTIQRTQQEDSAVYLCASSLARTATNEKLFFGSGTQLSVL.

CDR3 region: CATSREYGDSDGYTF. The chain is built from TRBV15 and TRBJ1-2. CDR1 and CDR2 (germline): LNHNV, YYDKDF (reference sequence). The CDR3 extends over 15 amino acids.

Its frequency marks this clonotype as medium-sized. The V gene is TRBV20-1, the J gene TRBJ2-3; TCRdb returns TRBD1, unconfirmable since there is no DNA. This CDR3 has 15 residues. From germline, CDR1 is DFQATT and CDR2 SNEGSKA (reference sequence). The CDR3 reads CSASILSRDTDTQYF.

The rearrangement joins TRBV7-2 to TRBJ2-1; there is no DNA to check the TCRdb D call of TRBD1. Germline V lookup: CDR1 SGHTA, CDR2 FQGNSA. The CDR3 totals 15 residues. The CDR3 loop reads CASSLVGGPNNEQFF.

This clonotype ranks as medium-sized in terms of frequency. V usage is TRBV2 and J usage is TRBJ2-3; TCRdb proposes TRBD1, but this gene call is untestable without DNA. This CDR3 region has 14 residues. CDR1 is SNHLY and CDR2 is FYNNEI in the germline V gene. This CDR3 reads CASMGPWETSTQYF.

The chain couples TRBV5-1 to TRBJ1-4; TCRdb picks TRBD1, but there is no DNA to check that call. In germline, CDR1 is SGHRS, CDR2 YFSETQ. This CDR3 comprises 17 residues. The CDR3 region is CASSHEKPQGSNEKLFF.

The chain carries TRBV19 and TRBJ1-3. Germline loops: CDR1 LNHDA, CDR2 SQIVND (reference sequence). The length of the CDR3 is 12 residues. The CDR3: CASRGFRNTIYF. The full variable domain, completed using reference TRBV19 and TRBJ1-3, is DGGITQSPKYLFRKEGQNVTLSCEQNLNHDAMYWYRQDPGQGLRLIYYSQIVNDFQKGDIAEGYSVSREKKESFPLTVTSAQKNPTAFYLCASRGFRNTIYFGEGSWLTVV.

The genes are TRBV9 and TRBJ2-7; the D call of TRBD1 rests on TCRdb alone, since no DNA is present to check it. Germline assignment: CDR1 SGDLS and CDR2 YYNGEE. The CDR3 is 15 amino acids. CDR3 in amino acids: CASSSHRQGVGEQYF.

The gene calls are TRBV28 and TRBJ2-3; the TCRdb D gene call, TRBD1, has no DNA to confirm it. Germline-derived CDR1 and CDR2 are MDHEN and SYDVKM. There are 17 residues in the CDR3. CDR3 sequence: CASSTNRDRASTDTQYF.

This clonotype is labeled medium-sized based on frequency. This rearrangement joins TRBV20-1 to TRBJ2-7; TCRdb picks TRBD1, but there is no DNA to check that call. Germline values: CDR1 DFQATT, CDR2 SNEGSKA (reference sequence). The CDR3 runs 12 residues. The CDR3 protein is CSARPLGTEQYF.

This clonotype is called medium-sized based on its frequency. The chain employs TRBV4-3 and TRBJ2-2. Germline loops: CDR1 LGHNA, CDR2 YSLEER. This CDR3 region has 16 residues. CDR3 residues: CASSQDSDMNTGELFF.

The CDR3 region is CASRSRGGDEAFF. This chain uses TRBV27 with TRBJ1-1. CDR3 length: 13 amino acids. Germline V gene sequence: CDR1 MNHEY, CDR2 SMNVEV (reference sequence).

This clonotype counts as medium-sized by frequency. V gene TRBV2 combines with J gene TRBJ1-1. Germline lookup yields CDR1 SNHLY and CDR2 FYNNEI. CDR3 size: 12 residues. The CDR3 spells CASKWGNTEAFF.

This chain joins TRBV20-1 and TRBJ1-1. Germline V gene data show CDR1 as DFQATT and CDR2 as SNEGSKA (reference sequence). There are 11 residues in the CDR3. The CDR3 here is CSARFSLEAFF.

The chain has TRBV6-1 and TRBJ1-2; absent DNA, TCRdb's TRBD1 call cannot be checked. Germline values: CDR1 MNHNS, CDR2 SASEGT. CDR3 size: 14 residues. This chain's CDR3 is CASSRDRGGHGYTF.

This chain connects TRBV27 to TRBJ1-2. Germline values: CDR1 MNHEY, CDR2 SMNVEV (reference sequence). CDR3 length: 13 amino acids. CDR3 in amino acids: CASSPDGNYGYTF.

Its frequency marks this clonotype as medium-sized. V is TRBV15 and J is TRBJ2-1; with no DNA, the TCRdb D assignment of TRBD2 cannot be verified. Germline V gene lookup returns CDR1 LNHNV and CDR2 YYDKDF (reference sequence). There are 16 residues in the CDR3. This CDR3 reads CATSREQTSMYNEQFF.